This TCR beta chain was retrieved from a study of T-cell memory formation after mild COVID-19 (dated by TCRdb to the early 2020s). Study-level background: TCR sequence clusters from the two donors were largely donor specific. In two donors, T-cell clones that expanded and contracted after mild COVID-19 were followed by sequencing TCRalpha and TCRbeta repertoires longitudinally. Two young, previously healthy adult volunteers made up the cohort, one male and one female.

On this clonotype: No antigen is known for it. Per-base qualities were not stored, and no clone one base away is much larger.

Sequencing was performed on an Illumina NovaSeq 6000. TCRalpha and TCRbeta cDNA libraries were built by 5'RACE with constant-segment primers, adding sample barcodes and unique molecular identifiers. Trizol reagent was used to extract RNA from every sample. Amplification of the libraries took two PCR steps, and the second step added a second sample barcode plus Illumina TruSeq adapters. Sequencing of the libraries was done on an Illumina NovaSeq, producing 2 x 150 bp paired-end reads. As for the original processing: Demultiplexing of reads and collapsing into UMI-guided consensus sequences were performed with migec v1.2.7. Using mixcr v2.1.11, the UMI consensuses were aligned to TRA and TRB V and J templates and assembled into clonotypes. Expanded or contracted clonotypes were those called significant by both edgeR and NoisET, with noise models trained on biological replicates. edgeR calls used a false discovery rate-adjusted p below 0.01 and a log2 fold-change threshold of 1. As an exploratory analysis of dynamics, PCA with hierarchical clustering was applied to max-normalized trajectories of the 1000 most abundant clonotypes. Separately sequenced CD4+ and CD8+ repertoires were used to assign a CD4 or CD8 phenotype to each responding clone. TCRdb reprocessing: public reads trimmed at Q25 with fastp, clones called with MiXCR, in-frame beta chains kept. One record per CDR3 amino acid sequence lists the most common genes and DNA. The authors' filters were not applied to this entry. Here the sample has fewer than 700,000 distinct CDR3 sequences; roughly 18% occur a single time. The ten largest clones represent more than 10% of the sample.

PBMCs were isolated by Ficoll-Paque density gradient centrifugation. Broader findings and caveats from the paper: The study included only two mild cases, and larger cohorts that include severe cases with pre-infection samples were judged to be necessary. Some responding clones were found in pre-infection memory, which suggests that pre-existing cross-reactive memory T cells took part in the SARS-CoV-2 response. Clones contracting from day 15 to 85 had balanced CD4/CD8 phenotypes, while a second wave expanding from day 15 to 37 was biased towards CD4+. The second-wave clones that peaked on day 37 were not confirmed to be SARS-CoV-2 specific. Contracting CD4+ clones appeared mostly in the CM and EM memory subsets, whereas CD8+ clones were enriched in EMRA.

Trimming accounts for 0 bases at V and 5 bases at J, while the number of junction bases matched to no gene is 5. The CDR3 runs 15 residues from the cysteine to the phenylalanine. The retained sequence is limited to the CDR3, 45 bases, with the frame set at the first base. From a lookup of the germline V gene, CDR1 and CDR2 are SGHRS and YFSETQ. The sequence is built from TRBV5-1 and TRBJ2-7, with 10 central nucleotides matching TRBD2. This sequence originates from an adult woman who had mild COVID-19 (a few samples of this study predate the infection). The sample titles of this study are shuffled in the database, so cell type and time point are left out; the donor was told from shared clones. Sequencing was carried out using PBMCs or a T cell subset sorted from them (not recorded which). The CDR3 region has the sequence CASSLDQRGGNEQYF. The nucleotide sequence is TGCGCCAGCAGCTTGGACCAGCGGGGGGGCAACGAGCAGTACTTC.